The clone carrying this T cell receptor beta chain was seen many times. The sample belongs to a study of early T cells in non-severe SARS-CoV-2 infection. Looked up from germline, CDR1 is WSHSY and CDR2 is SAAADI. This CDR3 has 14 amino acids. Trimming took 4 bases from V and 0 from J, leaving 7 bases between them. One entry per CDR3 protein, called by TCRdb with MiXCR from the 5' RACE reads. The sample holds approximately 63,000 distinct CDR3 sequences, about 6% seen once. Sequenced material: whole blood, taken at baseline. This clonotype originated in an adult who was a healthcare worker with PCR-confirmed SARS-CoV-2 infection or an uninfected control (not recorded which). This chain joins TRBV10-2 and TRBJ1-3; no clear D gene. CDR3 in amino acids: CASSVEGSGNTIYF. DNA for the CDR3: TGCGCCAGCAGTGTTGAGGGCTCTGGAAACACCATATATTTT.